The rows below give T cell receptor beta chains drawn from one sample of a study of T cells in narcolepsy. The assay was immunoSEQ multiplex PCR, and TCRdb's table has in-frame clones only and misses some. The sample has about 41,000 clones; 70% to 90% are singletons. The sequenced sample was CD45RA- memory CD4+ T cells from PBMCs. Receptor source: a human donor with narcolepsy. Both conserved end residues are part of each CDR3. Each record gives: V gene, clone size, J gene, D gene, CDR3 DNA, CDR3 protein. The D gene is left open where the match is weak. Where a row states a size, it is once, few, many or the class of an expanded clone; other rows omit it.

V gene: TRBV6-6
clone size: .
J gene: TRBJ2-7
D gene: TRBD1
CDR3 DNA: TGTGCCAGCAGTAGAACAGGGGGCGAGCAGTACTTC
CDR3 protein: CASSRTGGEQYF

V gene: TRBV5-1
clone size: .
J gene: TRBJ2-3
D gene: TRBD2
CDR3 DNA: TGCGCCAGCAGCTTTGCCTTGCTAGCGGGGGACCAGGATACGCAGTATTTT
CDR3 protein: CASSFALLAGDQDTQYF

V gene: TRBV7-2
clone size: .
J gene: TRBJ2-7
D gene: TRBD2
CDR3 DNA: TGTGCCAGCAGGCGAACTAGCGGGAGCTACGAGCAGTACTTC
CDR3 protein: CASRRTSGSYEQYF

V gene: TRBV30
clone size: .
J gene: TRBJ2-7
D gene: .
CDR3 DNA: TGTGCCTGGGCGGGGGCAGGCTACGAGCAGTACTTC
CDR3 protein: CAWAGAGYEQYF

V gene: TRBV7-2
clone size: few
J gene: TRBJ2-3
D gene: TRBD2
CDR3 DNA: TGTGCCAGCAGCTCCCAACGGGGGGGCATAAGAGATACGCAGTATTTT
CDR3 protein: CASSSQRGGIRDTQYF

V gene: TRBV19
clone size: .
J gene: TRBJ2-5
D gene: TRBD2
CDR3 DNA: TGTGCCAGTACCCCGGGGCGACTAGCGAGAGAGACCCAGTACTTC
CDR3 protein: CASTPGRLARETQYF

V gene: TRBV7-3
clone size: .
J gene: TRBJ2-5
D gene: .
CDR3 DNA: TGTGCCAGCAGCATCGGGGAAAGGGAGACCCAGTACTTC
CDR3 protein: CASSIGERETQYF

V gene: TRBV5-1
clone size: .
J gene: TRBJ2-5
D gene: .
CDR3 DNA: TGCGCCAGCAGCGACTGGACAGGGAGGGGAAAAGAGACCCAGTACTTC
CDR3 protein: CASSDWTGRGKETQYF

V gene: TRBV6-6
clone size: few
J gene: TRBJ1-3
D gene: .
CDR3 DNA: TGTGCCAGCAGTTACACCGAGACCGGAAACACCATATATTTT
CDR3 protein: CASSYTETGNTIYF

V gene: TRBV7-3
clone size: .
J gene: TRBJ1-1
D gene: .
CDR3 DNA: TGTGCCAGCAGCTTAACGTCGGGGGGCGCGAACACTGAAGCTTTCTTT
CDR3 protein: CASSLTSGGANTEAFF

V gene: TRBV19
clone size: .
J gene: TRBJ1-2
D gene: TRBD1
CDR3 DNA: TGTGCCAGTAGTATAGATAGAGGGGGCGCATATGGCTACACCTTC
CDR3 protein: CASSIDRGGAYGYTF

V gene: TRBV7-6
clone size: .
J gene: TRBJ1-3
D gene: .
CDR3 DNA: TGTGCCAGCAGCGCCCAAACGGGTTCTGGAAACACCATATATTTT
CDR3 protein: CASSAQTGSGNTIYF

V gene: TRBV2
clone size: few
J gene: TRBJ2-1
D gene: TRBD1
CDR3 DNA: TGTGCCAGCAGCATTACTCGAGGGGGCGACAATGAGCAGTTCTTC
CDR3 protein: CASSITRGGDNEQFF

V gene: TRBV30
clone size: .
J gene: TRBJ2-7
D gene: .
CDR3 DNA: TGTGCCTGGAGTCCAGGGGCCGGGACGGGGGGCTACGAGCAGTACTTC
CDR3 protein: CAWSPGAGTGGYEQYF

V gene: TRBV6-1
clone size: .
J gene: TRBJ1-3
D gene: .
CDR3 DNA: TGTGCCAGCAGCTCGGACGGAAACACCATATATTTT
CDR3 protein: CASSSDGNTIYF

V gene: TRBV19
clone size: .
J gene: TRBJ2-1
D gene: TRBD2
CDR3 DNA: TGTGCCAGTAACGGGAGGGCGGGTGAGCAGTTCTTC
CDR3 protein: CASNGRAGEQFF

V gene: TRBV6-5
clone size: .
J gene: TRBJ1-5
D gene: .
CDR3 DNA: TGTGCCAGCAGTTTTAGCAATCAGCCCCAGCATTTT
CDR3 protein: CASSFSNQPQHF

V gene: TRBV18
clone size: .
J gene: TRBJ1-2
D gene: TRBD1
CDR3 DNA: TGTGCCAGCTCCCCCGGACAGGAGAGTGGCTACACCTTC
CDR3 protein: CASSPGQESGYTF

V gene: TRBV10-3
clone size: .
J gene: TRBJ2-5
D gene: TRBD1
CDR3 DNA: TGTGCCATCAAGCGGGACAGGGAGGGAGAGACCCAGTACTTC
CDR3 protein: CAIKRDREGETQYF

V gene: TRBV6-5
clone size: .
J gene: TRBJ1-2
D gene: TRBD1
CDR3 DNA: TGTGCCAGCAGTTACTCGAGGGGGCCGGACTATGGCTACACCTTC
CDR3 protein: CASSYSRGPDYGYTF

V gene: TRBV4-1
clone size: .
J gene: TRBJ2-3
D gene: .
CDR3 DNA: TGCGCCAGCAGCCAAGGGTTAGCCGCTAAGCAGTATTTT
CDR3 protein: CASSQGLAAKQYF

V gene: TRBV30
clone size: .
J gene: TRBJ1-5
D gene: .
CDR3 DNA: TGTGCCTGGAGTCAGGGGTTTAGCAATCAGCCCCAGCATTTT
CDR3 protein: CAWSQGFSNQPQHF

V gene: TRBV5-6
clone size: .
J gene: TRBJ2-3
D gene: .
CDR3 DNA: TGTGCCAGCAGCTTGGAAAGCGGCACAGATACGCAGTATTTT
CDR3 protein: CASSLESGTDTQYF

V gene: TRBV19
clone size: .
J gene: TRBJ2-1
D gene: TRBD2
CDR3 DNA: TGTGCCAGTAGTATGGCGGGGGGACTAGTCGCGTATGAGCAGTTCTTC
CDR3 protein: CASSMAGGLVAYEQFF

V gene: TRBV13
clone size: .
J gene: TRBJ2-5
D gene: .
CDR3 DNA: TGTGCCAGCAGCTCTAGGGTAGGGGGAATTGAAACCCAGTACTTC
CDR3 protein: CASSSRVGGIETQYF

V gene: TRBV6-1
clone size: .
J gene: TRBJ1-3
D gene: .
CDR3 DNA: TGTGCCAGCAGTGAAGCTGTATTTAGCTCTGGAAACACCATATATTTT
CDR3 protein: CASSEAVFSSGNTIYF

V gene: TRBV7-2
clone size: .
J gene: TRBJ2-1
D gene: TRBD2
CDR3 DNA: TGTGCCAGCAGCTTAGGGGACTATAGAAATGAGCAGTTCTTC
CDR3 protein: CASSLGDYRNEQFF

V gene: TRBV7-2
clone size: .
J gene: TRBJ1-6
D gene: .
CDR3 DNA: TGTGCCAGCAGCTTAGCGCCGGAGGGGTCGGTTTCACCCCTCCACTTT
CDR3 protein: CASSLAPEGSVSPLHF

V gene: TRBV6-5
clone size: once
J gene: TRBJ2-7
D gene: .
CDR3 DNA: TGTGCCAGCAGTTATGGTGGAGAGCAGTACTTC
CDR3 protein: CASSYGGEQYF

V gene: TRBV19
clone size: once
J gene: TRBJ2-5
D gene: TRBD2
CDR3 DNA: TGTGCCAGTAGTGGGACTAGCGGGAATCAAGAGACCCAGTACTTC
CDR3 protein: CASSGTSGNQETQYF

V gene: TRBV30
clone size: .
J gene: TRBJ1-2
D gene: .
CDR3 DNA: TGTGCCTGGACCAATAACTATGGCTACACCTTC
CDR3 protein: CAWTNNYGYTF

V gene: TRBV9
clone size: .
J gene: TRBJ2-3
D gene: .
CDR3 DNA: TGTGCCAGCAGCGTACGGTCGGGGTTGGCAGATACGCAGTATTTT
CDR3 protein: CASSVRSGLADTQYF

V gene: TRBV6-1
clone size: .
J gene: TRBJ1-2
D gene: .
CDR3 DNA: TGTGCCAGCACTTCGGGTTCCTATGGCTACACCTTC
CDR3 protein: CASTSGSYGYTF

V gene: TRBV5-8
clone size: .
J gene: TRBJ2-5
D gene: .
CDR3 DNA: TGTGCCAGCAGCTTGGGACGGCGCCCACAAGAGACCCAGTACTTC
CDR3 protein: CASSLGRRPQETQYF

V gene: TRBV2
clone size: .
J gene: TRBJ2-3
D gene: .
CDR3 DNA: TGTGCCAGCATAGGTAGGCAGACAAGCACAGATACGCAGTATTTT
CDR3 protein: CASIGRQTSTDTQYF

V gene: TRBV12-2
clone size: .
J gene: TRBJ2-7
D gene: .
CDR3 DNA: TGTGCAAGTCGCTCCCCGGGAGAGGCCCCCTACGAGCAGTACTTC
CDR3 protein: CASRSPGEAPYEQYF

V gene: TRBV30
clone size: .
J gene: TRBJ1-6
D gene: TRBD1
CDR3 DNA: TGTGCCTGGGGGACAGGGGGGAATTCACCCCTCCACTTT
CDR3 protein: CAWGTGGNSPLHF

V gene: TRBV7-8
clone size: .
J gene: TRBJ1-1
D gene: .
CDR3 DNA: TGTGCCAGCAGCTTAGACGTGGGGACCACTGAAGCTTTCTTT
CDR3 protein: CASSLDVGTTEAFF

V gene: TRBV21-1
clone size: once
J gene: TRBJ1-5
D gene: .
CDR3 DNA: TGTGCCAGCAGGAGGGGGCCCCAGCATTTT
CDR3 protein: CASRRGPQHF

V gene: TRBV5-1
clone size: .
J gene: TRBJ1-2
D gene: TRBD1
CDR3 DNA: TGCGCCAGCAGCATAGGACAGGGGGCGAGTGGCTACACCTTC
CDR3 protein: CASSIGQGASGYTF

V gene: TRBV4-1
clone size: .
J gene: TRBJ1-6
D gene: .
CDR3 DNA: TGCGCCAGCAGCCAAGAGTTGCGGTTTAATTCACCCCTCCACTTT
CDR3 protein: CASSQELRFNSPLHF

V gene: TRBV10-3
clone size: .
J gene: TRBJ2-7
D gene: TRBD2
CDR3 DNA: TGTGCCATCAGTGACGGGACTAGCTGGTCCGAGCAGTACTTC
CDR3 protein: CAISDGTSWSEQYF

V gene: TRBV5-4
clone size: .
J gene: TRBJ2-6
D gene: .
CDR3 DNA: TGTGCCAGCAGCTTGGGAGGTTCCGCTGGGGCCAACGTCCTGACTTTC
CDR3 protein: CASSLGGSAGANVLTF

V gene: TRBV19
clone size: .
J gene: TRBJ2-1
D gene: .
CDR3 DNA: TGTGCCAGTAGTATAGATCGAGGACCAACCAATGAGCAGTTCTTC
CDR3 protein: CASSIDRGPTNEQFF

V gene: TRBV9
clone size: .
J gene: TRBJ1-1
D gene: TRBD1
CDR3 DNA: TGTGCCAGCAGCGCGCGGGACAGGGCGACTGAAGCTTTCTTT
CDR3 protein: CASSARDRATEAFF

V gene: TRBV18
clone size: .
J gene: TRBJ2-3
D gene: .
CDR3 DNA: TGTGCCAGCTCACCAGCGCAGGGCCACACAGATACGCAGTATTTT
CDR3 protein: CASSPAQGHTDTQYF

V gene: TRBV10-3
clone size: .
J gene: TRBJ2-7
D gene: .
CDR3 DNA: TGTGCCATCAGTGAGTCATTACGGACAGCACATTTAGGGACTACGTTC
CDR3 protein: CAISESLRTAHLGTTF

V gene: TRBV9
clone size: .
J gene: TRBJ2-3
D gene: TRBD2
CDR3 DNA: TGTGCCAGCAGCGTAGAAGGTAGCGGGTTAACAGATACGCAGTATTTT
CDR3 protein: CASSVEGSGLTDTQYF

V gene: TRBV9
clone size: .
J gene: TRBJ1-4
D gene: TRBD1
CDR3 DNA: TGTGCCAGCAGCGCGCCTGTGACAGGGTACGGTGAAAAACTGTTTTTT
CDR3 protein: CASSAPVTGYGEKLFF

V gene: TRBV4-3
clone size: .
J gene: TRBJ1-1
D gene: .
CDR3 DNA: TGCGCCAGCAGCCAGGTTACAGTGAACACTGAAGCTTTCTTT
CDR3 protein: CASSQVTVNTEAFF